The sample holds a few counts of the clone carrying this TCR beta chain. This specimen belongs to a study of blood T cell repertoires in COVID-19. Overall study context: The United States, Italy and Spain supplied acute and convalescent COVID-19 samples. PBMCs, B-cell-depleted T cells, or T cells were the source of the cDNA or gDNA that made up the material.

Methods used by the authors: The authors estimated nucleated cell counts from reference gene primer amplification. Profiled with immunoSEQ multiplex PCR; TCRdb holds only in-frame clones, not every one. The V and J calls and the clone size are those of that table, but D and trimming were determined from the DNA. The profile covers 27,000 or so clones, with approximately 80% appearing a single time and roughly 25% taken by the ten largest. V was shortened by 2 bases and J by 0 bases, with 14 bases between the two germline ends. The CDR3 covers 17 residues. CDR1 and CDR2 (germline): SGDLS, YYNGEE. The receptor was isolated from a man between 65 and 79 years old with active COVID-19. This chain connects TRBV9 to TRBJ2-2; D not certain. Sequencing was done on a sample of peripheral blood. The CDR3 protein is CASSVYPAAANTGELFF. The CDR3 region has the DNA TGTGCCAGCAGCGTCTACCCGGCGGCAGCGAACACCGGGGAGCTGTTTTTT.